This T cell receptor (beta chain) comes out of a study of cytomegalovirus exposure and HLA in healthy donors. Points from the study as a whole: Owing to their indistinguishability, certain V segments, notably TRBV6-2 and TRBV6-3, were excluded. Roughly uniform sequencing depth across donors was assumed, possibly incorrectly.

The PCR made use of 60 Vbeta and 13 Jbeta primers. Assay used: immunoSEQ multiplex PCR; TCRdb lists only in-frame clones, some missing. In the table there are approximately 100,000 clones, about 70% of which are singletons. Worth noting for this clone: Its antigen is as yet unknown.

With 4 bases removed from V and 6 bases from J, the gap between germline ends came to 13 bases. The CDR3 has 13 residues. Germline CDR1 is LNHDA and CDR2 is SQIVND (reference sequence). The sample comprised PBMCs. The receptor comes from a boy aged 5-17 years in good health and CMV-seronegative. The chain recombines TRBV19 with TRBJ2-7; D gene ambiguous. As DNA, the CDR3 is TGTGCCAGTAGTACAGGTCCCCAGATCGAGCAGTACTTC. It codes for CASSTGPQIEQYF.